This record looks at one T cell receptor (beta chain) sequence and its context. Its cognate antigen is unknown. These data are taken from a study of T cell responses to AZD1222 COVID-19 vaccine. The overall study: Doses given second, at about 4 or about 12 weeks, were pooled.

From germline, CDR1 is MNHEY and CDR2 SMNVEV (reference sequence). The CDR3 has 13 residues. Germline trimming cut 6 bases from V and 4 bases from J; bases unmatched to any gene: 2. General study points: At 160-218 and 743-854, vaccine-associated CD4 TCRs were dominant, and they spanned spike. Donors were mostly white British, more females; clonal diversity possibly underestimated. The breadth and depth of Spike-specific TCRs increased once two AZD1222 doses had been given.

Profiling relied on immunoSEQ multiplex PCR, and the TCRdb table lists in-frame clones only, not all of them. The sample has 65,000 to 75,000 clones; around four fifths are singletons. Here the sequenced sample was peripheral blood, taken on day 0 of AZD1222 vaccination. The chain employs TRBV27 and TRBJ2-7; TRBD2 agrees at 11 bases. The receptor was isolated from an adult in good health. CDR3 bases: TGTGCCAGCAGGGCTAGCGGGGGGTACGAGCAGTACTTC. Protein: CASRASGGYEQYF.